This T cell receptor (beta chain) was sequenced during a study of control samples from healthy donors and cancer patients. CDR1 is GTSNPN, CDR2 SVGIG, per germline (reference sequence). This CDR3 has 15 residues. Losses at the gene ends were 4 bases for V and 3 bases for J; bases not matched to a gene: 5. Sequencing used immunoSEQ multiplex PCR; TCRdb keeps in-frame clones, though not all of them. The table has about 120,000 clones, over 90% seen once. The clonotype comes from a man aged 25-45 years in good health. The chain joins TRBV30 to TRBJ2-3, with TRBD2 identical over 12 bases. The sequenced sample consisted of blood. CDR3: CAWTSGGAVTDTQYF. The CDR3 nucleotides read TGTGCCTGGACTAGCGGGGGGGCCGTGACAGATACGCAGTATTTT.